A selection of T cell receptor beta chains follows, all from one sample in a study of T cell responses to AZD1222 COVID-19 vaccine. Produced via immunoSEQ multiplex PCR; TCRdb's table is partial and in-frame only. The table records about 150,000 clones, roughly nine tenths of them present only once. Source: peripheral blood, taken 28 days after the second AZD1222 dose. The source of these receptors is an adult who received the AZD1222 COVID-19 vaccine. The CDR3 runs from the conserved cysteine through the conserved F or W. A D gene is named only where the DNA matches it firmly. Some rows have no size entry. The others give once, few or many, or a class for an expanded clone.

TRBV29-1	NA	TRBJ2-7	NA	CSVSPGNSYEQYF	TGCAGCGTTTCCCCAGGGAACTCCTACGAGCAGTACTTC
TRBV5-4	TRBD1	TRBJ2-2	NA	CASTGTGRGGELFF	TGTGCCAGCACGGGGACAGGAAGAGGCGGGGAGCTGTTTTTT
TRBV9	NA	TRBJ2-5	NA	CASSVDPPGGTQETQYF	TGTGCCAGCAGCGTAGATCCTCCAGGGGGGACCCAAGAGACCCAGTACTTC
TRBV7-9	NA	TRBJ1-5	once	CASSSPGGDQPQHF	TGTGCCAGCAGCTCCCCGGGAGGGGATCAGCCCCAGCATTTT
TRBV14	NA	TRBJ2-1	NA	CASSPIKRTYNEQFF	TGTGCCAGCAGCCCCATAAAAAGGACCTACAATGAGCAGTTCTTC
TRBV6-1	TRBD1	TRBJ1-6	NA	CASSEETGSGSPLHF	TGTGCCAGCAGTGAAGAGACAGGGTCAGGGTCACCCCTCCACTTT
TRBV5-5	NA	TRBJ1-1	NA	CASSLSAGVGVNTEAFF	TGTGCCAGCAGCTTGAGTGCCGGTGTGGGGGTGAACACTGAAGCTTTCTTT
TRBV27	NA	TRBJ1-6	NA	CASSFRGSYNSPLHF	TGTGCCAGCAGTTTCCGAGGGTCCTATAATTCACCCCTCCACTTT
TRBV19	TRBD1	TRBJ2-1	NA	CASGTGGPSAWEQFF	TGTGCCAGTGGGACAGGGGGCCCGTCAGCGTGGGAGCAGTTCTTC
TRBV7-6	NA	TRBJ1-4	NA	CASSLMSFGEKLFF	TGTGCCAGCAGCTTAATGAGTTTTGGTGAAAAACTGTTTTTT
TRBV7-9	NA	TRBJ2-1	NA	CASSPRTVTNEQFF	TGTGCCAGCTCCCCGCGTACGGTTACTAATGAGCAGTTCTTC
TRBV2	NA	TRBJ1-2	once	CASRGWRSILGGYGYTF	TGTGCCAGCAGAGGTTGGAGGTCGATTCTAGGGGGCTATGGCTACACCTTC
TRBV5-1	TRBD1	TRBJ2-3	NA	CASSPDRATQYF	TGCGCCAGCAGCCCCGACAGGGCTACGCAGTATTTT
TRBV7-7	TRBD2	TRBJ2-5	NA	CASSLAGGVETQYF	TGTGCTAGCAGCTTAGCGGGCGGGGTAGAGACCCAGTACTTC
TRBV5-1	TRBD1	TRBJ2-3	NA	CASSLGTGVGPSTDTQYF	TGCGCCAGCAGCTTGGGGACAGGGGTTGGCCCTAGCACAGATACGCAGTATTTT
TRBV9	TRBD2	TRBJ2-3	NA	CASSFRGAGGTDTQYF	TGTGCCAGCAGCTTTCGCGGAGCGGGGGGCACAGATACGCAGTATTTT
TRBV5-1	TRBD2	TRBJ2-1	NA	CASSLELAGGYNEQFF	TGCGCCAGCAGCTTGGAACTAGCGGGGGGCTACAATGAGCAGTTCTTC
TRBV11-2	NA	TRBJ1-2	NA	CASSLRSGIFNYGYTF	TGTGCCAGCAGCCTACGATCAGGAATCTTTAACTATGGCTACACCTTC
TRBV10-3	NA	TRBJ2-2	NA	CAISPGTGDTGELFF	TGTGCCATCAGCCCCGGGACTGGGGACACCGGGGAGCTGTTTTTT
TRBV7-2	NA	TRBJ2-1	NA	CASSLPSYNEQFF	TGTGCCAGCAGCTTACCATCATACAATGAGCAGTTCTTC
TRBV14	NA	TRBJ2-2	NA	CASRVLNTGELFF	TGTGCCAGCAGAGTCCTGAACACCGGGGAGCTGTTTTTT
TRBV19	NA	TRBJ1-3	NA	CASSTSGGSGNTIYF	TGTGCCAGTAGTACCTCGGGGGGGTCTGGAAACACCATATATTTT
TRBV3-1/TRBV3-2	NA	TRBJ2-2	NA	CASSQRQATGELFF	TGTGCCAGCAGCCAACGACAGGCTACCGGGGAGCTGTTTTTT
TRBV28	NA	TRBJ2-3	NA	CASSSLAPTDTQYF	TGTGCCAGCAGTTCTCTGGCCCCCACAGATACGCAGTATTTT
TRBV5-1	TRBD1	TRBJ1-6	NA	CASSARDRGYNSPLHF	TGCGCCAGCAGCGCCCGGGACAGGGGATATAATTCACCCCTCCACTTT
TRBV19	TRBD1	TRBJ2-5	once	CASSINRGETQYF	TGTGCCAGTAGTATAAACAGGGGAGAGACCCAGTACTTC
TRBV5-4	TRBD1	TRBJ1-1	NA	CASTRDRVTEAFF	TGTGCCAGCACTCGGGACAGGGTGACTGAAGCTTTCTTT
TRBV6-5	NA	TRBJ1-3	NA	CASSGSSGNTIYF	TGTGCCAGCTCAGGTAGCTCTGGAAACACCATATATTTT
TRBV24-1	NA	TRBJ1-5	NA	CATSVRANQPQHF	TGTGCCACCAGTGTGAGGGCCAATCAGCCCCAGCATTTT
TRBV29-1	NA	TRBJ1-1	NA	CSANPTPADTEAFF	TGCAGCGCCAACCCGACCCCGGCTGACACTGAAGCTTTCTTT
TRBV7-9	TRBD2	TRBJ2-7	NA	CASSLDAGGAYEQYF	TGTGCCAGCAGCTTAGATGCGGGAGGGGCCTACGAGCAGTACTTC